This is a list of T cell receptor beta chains from one sample in a study of blood T cell repertoires in COVID-19. Using immunoSEQ multiplex PCR, the repertoire was profiled, and TCRdb retains in-frame clones only, with some absent. There are approximately 88,000 clones in the sample; around 80% occur only once, and about 8.1% lies in the top ten. Sequenced material: peripheral blood. All receptors come from a man aged 50 to 60 who had recovered from COVID-19. Each CDR3 is given with its conserved first and last residue. The D gene is left open where the match is weak. Where a row states a size, it is once, few, many or the class of an expanded clone; other rows omit it.

>TRBJ2-5|TRBV7-6|.|.
CASSDFAEEYF
>TRBJ2-1|TRBV7-3|TRBD1|.
CASSSVPGQGYGYNEQFF
>TRBJ1-6|TRBV4-1|TRBD1|.
CASRPAPGTGISPLHF
>TRBJ1-1|TRBV18|.|few
CASSPDRYTEAFF
>TRBJ2-1|TRBV6-4|.|.
CASSDPGSGALFF
>TRBJ2-3|TRBV5-1|.|.
CASSFLGGLPPTDTQYF
>TRBJ2-6|TRBV13|.|.
CASSLGGGSSGANVLTF
>TRBJ1-1|TRBV10-3|.|.
CAITPAGGAEAFF
>TRBJ2-2|TRBV3-1/TRBV3-2|TRBD2|.
CASSRRTSVAGELFF
>TRBJ2-5|TRBV28|TRBD1|.
CASSLAGTANRETQYF
>TRBJ1-6|TRBV6-5|.|few
CASSPPGESPLHF
>TRBJ1-6|TRBV9|TRBD1|.
CASSWGTDYNSPLHF